This paragraph covers one T cell receptor beta chain sequence. PCR used 60 Vbeta primers and 13 Jbeta primers. Method: immunoSEQ multiplex PCR; TCRdb's copy keeps in-frame clones and lacks some. The table records 150,000 to 200,000 clones, roughly 80% of them present only once. This entry is derived from a study of cytomegalovirus exposure and HLA in healthy donors. As for the study in general: Roughly 179 million T cells yielded roughly 100 million unique TCR beta sequences, as an earlier analysis found.

With 6 bases removed from V and 10 bases from J, the gap between germline ends came to 23 bases. The CDR3 runs 15 residues. Germline V gene lookup returns CDR1 SGHKS and CDR2 YYEKEE (reference sequence). This clonotype was sampled from a woman aged 40 to 50 in good health and CMV-seronegative. J is TRBJ2-1 and V is TRBV5-5, with D tentatively TRBD1 (5 bases). The sequencing sample was made of PBMCs. CDR3 in DNA: TGTGCCAGCATACCCGCAGGGCTCATGGTCGGAGAGCAGTTCTTC. It encodes CASIPAGLMVGEQFF.